Presented here are 21 T cell receptor beta chains from one specimen sequenced in a study of T cell responses to AZD1222 COVID-19 vaccine. Profiled with immunoSEQ multiplex PCR; TCRdb holds only in-frame clones, not every one. The repertoire has tens of thousands of clones, 88% of them found once; the top ten carry about 8%. Here the sequenced sample was peripheral blood, taken on day 0 of AZD1222 vaccination. The receptor source for this set is an adult in good health.

This CDR3 is CASSVWEQGAGYTF. The CDR3 bases are TGTGCCAGCAGCGTATGGGAACAGGGCGCCGGCTACACCTTC. The chain is built from TRBV6-5 and TRBJ1-2; D is possibly TRBD1 (6 bases). Germline-derived CDR1 and CDR2 are MNHEY and SVGAGI. The CDR3 extends over 14 amino acids. Trimming removed 6 bases from V and 8 bases from J, with 19 bases in between.

The V and J genes are TRBV5-1 and TRBJ2-7; D perhaps matches TRBD2 (5 bases). In germline, CDR1 is SGHRS, CDR2 YFSETQ. The CDR3 is 14 residues long. V was shortened by 2 bases and J by 0 bases, with 9 bases between the two germline ends. The DNA for the CDR3 is TGCGCCAGCAGCTTTGCGGGCCTCTCCTACGAGCAGTACTTC. This encodes CASSFAGLSYEQYF.

The chain has TRBV24-1 and TRBJ2-1, with no clear D. Germline CDR1 and CDR2: KGHDR and SFDVKD. V was shortened by 2 bases and J by 3 bases, with 4 bases between the two germline ends. The CDR3 extends over 13 amino acids. The CDR3: CATSDSVYNEQFF. DNA for the CDR3: TGTGCCACCAGTGATTCGGTCTACAATGAGCAGTTCTTC.

The rearrangement links TRBV28 to TRBJ1-2, with D perhaps TRBD1 (5 bases). CDR3 length: 13 amino acids. Germline CDR1 MDHEN, CDR2 SYDVKM. With 3 bases removed from V and 7 bases from J, the gap between germline ends came to 12 bases. The CDR3 region is CASSFGAGPGYTF. The CDR3 nucleotides read TGTGCCAGCAGTTTCGGGGCAGGCCCTGGCTACACCTTC.

The V gene is TRBV27, the J gene TRBJ2-7; D is unclear. The CDR3 consists of 16 residues. V lost 0 bases and J lost 3, with 15 bases in between. In germline, CDR1 is MNHEY, CDR2 SMNVEV (reference sequence). The CDR3 region is CASSLSVGNLIYEQYF. CDR3 DNA sequence: TGTGCCAGCAGTTTATCTGTAGGGAACCTAATCTACGAGCAGTACTTC.

The chain is built from TRBV5-1 and TRBJ1-2, with 7 bases fitting TRBD1. J gave up 4 bases and V 0 bases, and 6 bases lay outside the gene matches. CDR3 size: 15 residues. CDR1 and CDR2 (germline): SGHRS, YFSETQ. The CDR3 DNA reads as TGCGCCAGCAGCTTGGGGGACAGCGCCTCCTATGGCTACACCTTC. Translation gives CASSLGDSASYGYTF.

The chain recombines TRBV28 with TRBJ1-4; D unresolved. Germline V gives CDR1 MDHEN, CDR2 SYDVKM. The CDR3 extends over 14 amino acids. The V end was cut by 1 base, the J end by 4 bases, with 7 bases between. The CDR3 region is CASSLYDRNEKLFF. The CDR3 nucleotides read TGTGCCAGCAGTTTATATGACCGTAATGAAAAACTGTTTTTT.

The chain recombines TRBV7-6 with TRBJ2-3; TRBD2 agrees at 8 bases. Trimming cost V 3 bases and J 2 bases; bases outside gene matches: 1. The CDR3 is made up of 14 amino acids. Germline V gives CDR1 SGHVS, CDR2 FNYEAQ. In DNA form, the CDR3 reads TGTGCCAGCAGCTTTAGCGGGGTCACAGATACGCAGTATTTT. It is translated as CASSFSGVTDTQYF.

This clone was seen a few times. The chain combines TRBV19 with TRBJ1-5, with D unresolved. This CDR3 region has 16 residues. Per germline, CDR1 LNHDA and CDR2 SQIVND (reference sequence). The germline V and J ends were trimmed by 2 bases and 2 bases, with 13 bases remaining between them. CDR3 region: CASSIMAVIGNQPQHF. For the CDR3, the DNA is TGTGCCAGTAGTATAATGGCAGTTATAGGCAATCAGCCCCAGCATTTT. The complete variable domain, with remaining parts taken from reference TRBV19 and TRBJ1-5, reads DGGITQSPKYLFRKEGQNVTLSCEQNLNHDAMYWYRQDPGQGLRLIYYSQIVNDFQKGDIAEGYSVSREKKESFPLTVTSAQKNPTAFYLCASSIMAVIGNQPQHFGDGTRLSIL.

The gene calls are TRBV7-3 and TRBJ1-1; D possibly corresponds to TRBD1 (5 bases). Germline values: CDR1 SGHTA, CDR2 FQGTGA. V was clipped by 3 bases and J by 4 bases, with 9 bases between them. The CDR3 spans 13 residues. The CDR3 reads CASSFQGGTEAFF. In DNA form, the CDR3 reads TGTGCCAGCAGCTTCCAGGGCGGCACTGAAGCTTTCTTT.

J is TRBJ2-7 and V is TRBV11-2; 15 bases are shared with TRBD2. V trimming: 6 bases; J trimming: 0 bases; junction bases outside the gene matches: 9. CDR1 and CDR2 from the germline V gene are SGHAT and FQNNGV. The CDR3 runs to 18 residues. The CDR3: CASSSWGLAGGLSYEQYF. The CDR3 nucleotides are TGTGCCAGCAGTTCCTGGGGACTAGCGGGAGGCCTCTCCTACGAGCAGTACTTC.

The chain combines TRBV4-1 with TRBJ2-1; 12 bases map to TRBD2. Germline V CDR1 and CDR2: MGHRA, YSYEKL. There are 15 residues in the CDR3. The V segment lost 1 base and the J segment 5 bases; nucleotides outside the gene matches: 0. The CDR3 loop is CASSQGLAGDNEQFF. The CDR3 DNA is TGCGCCAGCAGCCAAGGACTAGCGGGGGACAATGAGCAGTTCTTC.

V usage is TRBV6-1 and J usage is TRBJ2-7; D may be TRBD1 (5 bases). CDR3 length: 15 amino acids. CDR1 is MNHNS, CDR2 SASEGT, per germline. V lost 3 bases and J lost 5, with 17 bases in between. The CDR3 DNA reads as TGTGCCAGCAGTGAGAAATTGGCAGGGATTCACGAGCAGTACTTC. This sequence encodes CASSEKLAGIHEQYF.

The chain carries TRBV19 and TRBJ1-5, with D perhaps matching TRBD1 (6 bases). This CDR3 has 17 amino acids. Trimming pared 5 bases from V and 0 bases from J, leaving 17 bases between. In germline, CDR1 is LNHDA, CDR2 SQIVND (reference sequence). The CDR3, as DNA: TGTGCCAGTAGTGGGACAAAGGCCGGAGGTAGCAATCAGCCCCAGCATTTT. It yields the protein CASSGTKAGGSNQPQHF. The full variable domain, its missing parts supplied by reference TRBV19 and TRBJ1-5, is DGGITQSPKYLFRKEGQNVTLSCEQNLNHDAMYWYRQDPGQGLRLIYYSQIVNDFQKGDIAEGYSVSREKKESFPLTVTSAQKNPTAFYLCASSGTKAGGSNQPQHFGDGTRLSIL.

This clone was observed a single time. The CDR3 spells CASSRDRGETQYF. The DNA of the CDR3 is TGCGCCAGCAGCCGAGACAGGGGTGAGACCCAGTACTTC. The chain joins TRBV4-3 to TRBJ2-5; 8 nucleotides align to TRBD1. Trimming took 4 bases from V and 5 from J; bases not matched to a gene: 3. CDR1 is LGHNA, CDR2 YSLEER, per germline. The CDR3 extends over 13 amino acids.

The DNA of the CDR3 is TGTGCCAGCAGTTACTCTGCAGACAGTTTCAATGAGCAGTTCTTC. Its translation: CASSYSADSFNEQFF. The rearrangement uses TRBV6-2 or TRBV6-3 and TRBJ2-1, with TRBD1 as a possible D gene (5 bases). Germline CDR1 and CDR2: MNHEY and SVGEGT. The germline V and J ends were trimmed by 0 bases and 6 bases, with 12 bases remaining between them. This CDR3 spans 15 amino acids.

This chain connects TRBV29-1 to TRBJ2-5; D gene ambiguous. The CDR3 has 12 residues. Trimming took off 3 bases at V and 3 bases at J, with 8 bases between the two ends. Germline CDR1 SQVTM, CDR2 ANQGSEA. The CDR3 region has the DNA TGCAGCGTTGAGTACGGAGAAGAGACCCAGTACTTC. Amino acids: CSVEYGEETQYF. The whole variable domain, filled in from reference TRBV29-1 and TRBJ2-5, reads SAVISQKPSRDICQRGTSLTIQCQVDSQVTMMFWYRQQPGQSLTLIATANQGSEATYESGFVIDKFPISRPNLTFSTLTVSNMSPEDSSIYLCSVEYGEETQYFGPGTRLLVL.

CDR3 DNA: TGTGCCAGCTCACCATCGGGGAGGGTACTAGCGGGAGGAGATCGGGCCTACAATGAGCAGTTCTTC. Translated: CASSPSGRVLAGGDRAYNEQFF. The genes are TRBV18 and TRBJ2-1, with TRBD2 matching 12 bases. CDR1 and CDR2 from the germline V gene are KGHSH and LQKENI. After removal of 2 bases from V and 2 bases from J, the junction contained 19 bases not matched to a gene. The CDR3 is 22 amino acids.

The chain uses TRBV27 and TRBJ1-1; TRBD1 is a possible D gene (6 bases). This CDR3 contains 15 residues. V lost 5 bases and J 4 bases, leaving 17 bases between the germline ends. CDR1 MNHEY and CDR2 SMNVEV come from the germline V gene (reference sequence). CDR3 sequence: CASSPGGGAGTEAFF. CDR3 bases: TGTGCCAGCAGTCCGGGGGGCGGGGCTGGCACTGAAGCTTTCTTT.

The rearrangement uses TRBV28 and TRBJ2-7, with 7 bases fitting TRBD2. From germline, CDR1 is MDHEN and CDR2 SYDVKM. This CDR3 is built from 14 residues. V was clipped by 6 bases and J by 6 bases; unmatched bases: 11. DNA for the CDR3: TGTGCCAGCAGGGGGGAGGGAGGGACCTCCGAGCAGTACTTC. It translates to CASRGEGGTSEQYF.

V gene TRBV6-5 combines with J gene TRBJ1-1; D call uncertain. Germline lookup yields CDR1 MNHEY and CDR2 SVGAGI. Trimming shortened V by 2 bases and J by 1 base, and 8 bases separated the two germline ends. The CDR3 spans 14 residues. CDR3 sequence reads: CASSYTWKNTEAFF. For the CDR3, the DNA is TGTGCCAGCAGTTACACGTGGAAGAACACTGAAGCTTTCTTT.